One sample yielded the 32 T cell receptor beta chains listed below, sequenced in a study of prognosis after radiotherapy for stage I lung cancer. Two-round multiplex PCR on genomic DNA was the method by which TCR beta CDR3 was amplified. With primers specific to each TRBV and TRBJ gene, the first-round PCR was performed. TCRdb re-called the multiplex PCR reads through MiXCR, storing one row per CDR3 protein. The sample shows tens of thousands of distinct CDR3 sequences, approximately 35% of them seen only once. The material sequenced was PBMCs, taken before or after stereotactic body radiation therapy (not recorded which). The origin of the receptors is a donor older than 45 with non-small cell lung cancer.

Many counts were recorded for this clonotype. The chain carries TRBV7-9 and TRBJ2-3; D may be TRBD2 (6 bases). V shed 1 base and J shed 4 bases, with 15 bases lying between them. The CDR3 extends over 16 amino acids. Germline-derived CDR1 and CDR2 are SEHNR and FQNEAQ (reference sequence). The CDR3 DNA reads TGTGCCAGCAGCTTAGGGCGGGGACGAGGGTCAGATACGCAGTATTTT. This sequence encodes CASSLGRGRGSDTQYF.

The rearrangement joins TRBV6-5 to TRBJ1-3; D unresolved. The germline V gene encodes CDR1 MNHEY and CDR2 SVGAGI. V was trimmed by 4 bases and J by 2 bases, leaving 18 bases between them. This CDR3 contains 17 residues. CDR3 coding DNA: TGTGCCAGCAGTTTAGGACGTCCGGGTTTGGCTGGAAACACCATATATTTT. This sequence encodes CASSLGRPGLAGNTIYF.

This chain links TRBV11-2 with TRBJ2-7, with 7 nucleotides matching TRBD2. The CDR3 has 14 residues. CDR1 is SGHAT, CDR2 FQNNGV, per germline. With V trimmed by 6 bases and J by 0 bases, 5 bases remained unmatched. The CDR3 protein is CASSEAGNSYEQYF. CDR3 sequence (DNA): TGTGCCAGCAGTGAAGCGGGGAACTCCTACGAGCAGTACTTC.

This clonotype appeared many times. The chain combines TRBV7-6 with TRBJ1-1, with unresolved D. The V end was cut by 3 bases, the J end by 2 bases, with 13 bases between. The CDR3 contains 15 residues. CDR1 SGHVS and CDR2 FNYEAQ come from the germline V gene. The CDR3 spells CASSLLYGSNTEAFF. The DNA of the CDR3 is TGTGCCAGCAGCTTGTTGTACGGATCAAACACTGAAGCTTTCTTT.

This clonotype was counted ten times or more. This chain connects TRBV11-3 to TRBJ2-1, with TRBD2 as a possible D gene (6 bases). Germline loops: CDR1 SGHNT, CDR2 YENEEA. This CDR3 comprises 13 residues. The germline V and J ends were trimmed by 8 bases and 6 bases, with 14 bases remaining between them. The CDR3: CASRDSRANEQFF. In DNA form, the CDR3 reads TGTGCCAGCCGGGACTCCCGGGCCAATGAGCAGTTCTTC. The variable domain in full, completed from reference TRBV11-3 and TRBJ2-1, reads EAGVVQSPRYKIIEKKQPVAFWCNPISGHNTLYWYLQNLGQGPELLIRYENEEAVDDSQLPKDRFSAERLKGVDSTLKIQPAELGDSAVYLCASRDSRANEQFFGPGTRLTVL.

In regard to this clonotype: Since a far larger clone is one base different, this is likely a read error. The V call is TRBV6-6, the J call TRBJ1-5; D is uncertain. The CDR3 consists of 17 residues. Germline CDR1 and CDR2: MNHNY and SVGAGI (reference sequence). The chain's CDR3 is CASIYSRGTTSNQPQHF. The CDR3 nucleotides read TGTGCCAGCATTTACTCGCGGGGAACGACGAGCAATCAGCCCCAGCATTTT.

The gene calls are TRBV24-1 and TRBJ2-2; 8 bases line up with TRBD1. Germline V gene data show CDR1 as KGHDR and CDR2 as SFDVKD. There are 15 residues in the CDR3. V dropped 4 bases and J dropped 1; count of bases not matched to a gene: 1. The CDR3: CATSEGTGNTGELFF. In nucleotides, the CDR3 is TGTGCCACCAGTGAAGGGACAGGGAACACCGGGGAGCTGTTTTTT.

The chain has TRBV20-1 and TRBJ1-2, with 8 bases lining up with TRBD1. V trimming: 5 bases; J trimming: 3 bases; junction bases outside the gene matches: 5. Germline-derived CDR1 and CDR2 are DFQATT and SNEGSKA (reference sequence). This CDR3 is 13 amino acids long. CDR3 protein: CSASDRAHYGYTF. CDR3 in DNA: TGCAGTGCTTCGGACAGGGCCCACTATGGCTACACCTTC.

As concerns this clonotype: It may be a read error: a sequence one base away is much more abundant. The CDR3 reads CASSRTVGGLDTGANVLTF. For the CDR3, the DNA is TGTGCCAGCAGCCGAACCGTGGGGGGGCTCGACACTGGGGCCAACGTCCTGACTTTC. The genes are TRBV4-2 and TRBJ2-6, with D possibly TRBD2 on 7 matching bases. Germline V gene sequence: CDR1 LGHNA, CDR2 YNFKEQ. V lost 4 bases to trimming and J lost 2 bases, with 21 bases between them. The CDR3 is 19 residues long.

Remarks on this clonotype: It differs at one base from a far larger clone, so likely a read error. This CDR3 fails to terminate in the conserved phenylalanine or tryptophan, so it likely reflects a read error. The limits of the CDR3 on the DNA are not certain, so only TCRdb's listed CDR3 is given. The chain combines TRBV7-9 with TRBJ2-1; TRBD2, the table's D call, lacks a check against the DNA. Germline-derived CDR1 and CDR2 are SEHNR and FQNEAQ (reference sequence). The CDR3 sequence runs 13 residues, both termini included. Here the CDR3 reads CASSVRGGERSFS.

For the CDR3, the DNA is TGCAGTGCTATCAATCCTATCTGTTCGGGGAATGAGCAGTTCTTC. This encodes CSAINPICSGNEQFF. The rearrangement links TRBV20-1 to TRBJ2-1, with TRBD2 as a possible D gene (5 bases). Trimming took 4 bases from V and 7 from J, leaving 20 bases between them. Germline loops: CDR1 DFQATT, CDR2 SNEGSKA (reference sequence). The CDR3 contains 15 residues.

Comments on this clonotype: The germline gene is not matched at one end of the junction; a read error may be the cause. The rearrangement joins TRBV7-7 to TRBJ2-5; weak D call: TRBD2 (6 bases). The CDR3 is 15 residues long. Germline V CDR1 and CDR2: SSHAT, FNYEAQ (reference sequence). The CDR3 spells CASSSDGTFAETQYF. The CDR3 nucleotides are TGTGCTAGCAGCTCCGACGGGACTTTCGCAGAGACCCAGTACTTC.

This clonotype appeared many times. The chain employs TRBV6-2 or TRBV6-3 and TRBJ1-1; D remains ambiguous. CDR1 and CDR2 from the germline V gene are MNHEY and SVGEGT. This CDR3 spans 13 amino acids. V shed 6 bases and J shed 5 bases, with 13 bases lying between them. The CDR3: CASRVTAETEAFF. The CDR3 DNA reads TGTGCCAGCAGAGTTACAGCGGAGACTGAAGCTTTCTTT.

At least ten counts were recorded for this clonotype. V gene TRBV7-6 combines with J gene TRBJ2-6, with 9 bases lining up with TRBD1. The CDR3 covers 17 residues. V was pared by 5 bases and J by 2 bases, with 7 bases of the junction left unmatched. Germline V CDR1 and CDR2: SGHVS, FNYEAQ. The CDR3 nucleotides are TGTGCCAGCAGCCCCGAAACAGGGGGCGCTGGGGCCAACGTCCTGACTTTC. It specifies CASSPETGGAGANVLTF.

As for this clonotype: This likely traces to a read error, being one base from a far larger clone. This rearrangement joins TRBV6-9 to TRBJ1-6; no clear D gene. This CDR3 is 13 amino acids long. Germline V gene sequence: CDR1 MNHGY, CDR2 SVAAGI. The ends were cut back, 6 bases at V and 10 bases at J, with 13 bases in the middle. The CDR3 is CASSPGRLSPLHF. DNA for the CDR3: TGTGCCAGCAGCCCCGGAAGGTTGTCACCCCTCCACTTT.

This clonotype was counted a few times. A much larger clone sits a single nucleotide away, making a read error possible. This rearrangement joins TRBV12-5 to TRBJ2-1, with a possible D match to TRBD2 (5 bases). Germline CDR1 reads LGHNT; CDR2 reads FRNRAP. The CDR3 consists of 11 residues. CDR3 nucleotide sequence: TGTGCTGGTGGTTCCCGGGGAGAGCAGTTCTTC. It specifies CAGGSRGEQFF.

This clonotype showed up many times. The chain recombines TRBV19 with TRBJ1-5; D perhaps matches TRBD1 (6 bases). V lost 7 bases and J 0 bases, leaving 13 bases between the germline ends. Germline CDR1 LNHDA, CDR2 SQIVND (reference sequence). CDR3 length equals 15 residues. DNA of the CDR3: TGTGCCAGTAATACACAGGGTCATAGCAATCAGCCCCAGCATTTT. Its protein product is CASNTQGHSNQPQHF.

A remark on this clonotype: A read error likely explains this, since a far larger clone differs by one base. This chain connects TRBV6-2 or TRBV6-3 to TRBJ2-3; D uncertain. V was shortened by 9 bases and J by 4 bases, with 11 bases between the two germline ends. Per germline, CDR1 MNHEY and CDR2 SVGEGT. The CDR3 is 12 residues long. The CDR3 loop is CASSPGSDTQYF. The CDR3 DNA sequence: TGTGCCAGTTCTCCTGGGTCAGATACGCAGTATTTT.

This clonotype was found many times. The gene calls are TRBV6-1 and TRBJ2-6; no firm D call. With 8 bases removed from V and 4 bases from J, the gap between germline ends came to 12 bases. From germline, CDR1 is MNHNS and CDR2 SASEGT. The CDR3 is made up of 14 amino acids. CDR3 nucleotide sequence: TGTGCCAGCTTATTTACCGTAGGGGCCAACGTCCTGACTTTC. Translation gives CASLFTVGANVLTF.

As regards this clonotype: A much larger clone differs from this one at a single base, so this may be a read error. The chain couples TRBV29-1 to TRBJ2-2, with TRBD1 as a possible D gene (5 bases). The CDR3 length is 14 residues. Per the germline V gene, CDR1 is SQVTM and CDR2 is ANQGSEA. In nucleotides, the CDR3 is TGCAGCGGTTATGTCGCAGGGCGCACCGGGCAGCTGTTTTTT. It specifies CSGYVAGRTGQLFF.

This chain connects TRBV5-1 to TRBJ2-5; TRBD2 is a possible D gene (6 bases). Trimming took off 0 bases at V and 1 base at J, with 13 bases between the two ends. The CDR3 contains 16 residues. Germline loops: CDR1 SGHRS, CDR2 YFSETQ. CDR3 in amino acids: CASSLAGDSGQETQYF. CDR3 DNA sequence: TGCGCCAGCAGCTTGGCCGGAGATAGCGGCCAAGAGACCCAGTACTTC.

With respect to this clonotype: A read error may explain this, as a much larger clone is one base away. The chain joins TRBV6-1 to TRBJ2-5, with D perhaps TRBD2 (7 bases). The V gene's germline CDR1 is MNHNS and CDR2 SASEGT. V lost 5 bases and J 8 bases, leaving 21 bases between the germline ends. This CDR3 contains 15 residues. In DNA, the CDR3 is TGTGCCAGCAGTATAGGGGGGGGCCCGGCGGATACCCAGTACTTC. This gives the protein CASSIGGGPADTQYF.

This clonotype was observed many times. The chain has TRBV7-2 and TRBJ2-7; D is uncertain. CDR1 is SGHTA, CDR2 FQGNSA, per germline. V lost 4 bases to trimming and J lost 0 bases, with 7 bases between them. The CDR3 runs to 13 residues. The CDR3 nucleotides are TGTGCCAGCAGCTCATCTAGCTCCTACGAGCAGTACTTC. This translates into CASSSSSSYEQYF.

On this clonotype: This sequence may be a read error, since a much larger clone differs from it by one base. This sequence joins TRBV10-3 and TRBJ2-7, with 9 bases aligning to TRBD2. The CDR3 covers 14 residues. Germline-derived CDR1 and CDR2 are ENHRY and SYGVKD. With 5 bases clipped from V and 5 bases from J, the junction kept 7 bases outside the gene matches. The CDR3: CAISLAGVGDEQYF. CDR3 sequence (DNA): TGTGCCATCAGTTTAGCGGGAGTAGGCGACGAGCAGTACTTC.

In this sample, this clonotype turned up many times. V is TRBV7-9 and J is TRBJ1-2; 11 bases agree with TRBD1. Germline-derived CDR1 and CDR2 are SEHNR and FQNEAQ (reference sequence). The CDR3 spans 15 residues. V gave up 4 bases and J gave up 9 bases; unmatched junction bases: 10. The CDR3 reads CASSSRTGGIVSYTF. CDR3 nucleotides: TGTGCCAGCAGCTCTCGGACAGGGGGCATTGTTAGCTACACCTTC. Using reference TRBV7-9 and TRBJ1-2 for the parts outside the CDR3, the full variable domain is DTGVSQNPRHKITKRGQNVTFRCDPISEHNRLYWYRQTLGQGPEFLTYFQNEAQLEKSRLLSDRFSAERPKGSFSTLEIQRTEQGDSAMYLCASSSRTGGIVSYTFGSGTRLTVV.

V and J are TRBV7-9 and TRBJ2-5; 8 nucleotides match TRBD2. The CDR3 extends over 16 amino acids. Per the germline V gene, CDR1 is SEHNR and CDR2 is FQNEAQ (reference sequence). The ends lost 4 bases at V and 4 bases at J; junction bases unmatched: 11. The CDR3 is CASSSYRGTRVETQYF. For the CDR3, the DNA is TGTGCCAGCAGCTCATATAGAGGGACTAGGGTAGAGACCCAGTACTTC. Together with reference TRBV7-9 and TRBJ2-5, the CDR3 gives the full variable domain: DTGVSQNPRHKITKRGQNVTFRCDPISEHNRLYWYRQTLGQGPEFLTYFQNEAQLEKSRLLSDRFSAERPKGSFSTLEIQRTEQGDSAMYLCASSSYRGTRVETQYFGPGTRLLVL.

This chain connects TRBV7-2 to TRBJ2-2; D uncertain. Germline values: CDR1 SGHTA, CDR2 FQGNSA. The CDR3 consists of 13 residues. V was cut by 7 bases and J by 11 bases, with 17 bases left in between. The CDR3 loop reads CASIPNPPCELFF. The CDR3 coding sequence is TGTGCCAGCATCCCTAATCCCCCCTGTGAGCTGTTTTTT.

This clonotype appeared once. A much larger clonotype is one base distant, so this may be a read error. The V call is TRBV9, the J call TRBJ2-3; either TRBD1 or TRBD2 may supply D (5 bases each). The CDR3 contains 12 residues. Deletions cut 6 bases from V and 6 bases from J, with 11 bases between. The germline V gene has CDR1 SGDLS and CDR2 YYNGEE. The CDR3 DNA is TGTGCCAGCATCGCAGAGGGGGATACGCAGTATTTT. It codes for CASIAEGDTQYF.

This clonotype is a singleton in its sample. Given a far larger clone just one base away, this is likely a sequencing read error. The chain carries TRBV6-1 and TRBJ1-2; D is undetermined. CDR1 is MNHNS, CDR2 SASEGT, per germline. The V and J ends lost 6 bases and 4 bases respectively, with 21 bases between them. This CDR3 spans 16 amino acids. The CDR3 DNA reads TGTGCCAGCAGATACGACTCGCGGAATTGGGGCTATGGCTACACCTTC. Residues: CASRYDSRNWGYGYTF.

This clonotype was observed many times. The chain carries TRBV20-1 and TRBJ2-1, with 11 bases lining up with TRBD2. The V gene's germline CDR1 is DFQATT and CDR2 SNEGSKA (reference sequence). The CDR3 is made up of 16 amino acids. J was trimmed by 0 bases and V by 1 base; bases with no gene match: 2. The CDR3 coding sequence is TGCAGTGCTAGAGTGACTAGCGGGGCCTCCTACAATGAGCAGTTCTTC. It is translated as CSARVTSGASYNEQFF.

This clonotype was seen repeatedly, ten times or more. The chain couples TRBV11-2 to TRBJ1-3, with 7 bases that match TRBD1. This CDR3 is 18 amino acids long. Germline CDR1 SGHAT, CDR2 FQNNGV. After removal of 2 bases from V and 0 bases from J, the junction contained 10 bases not matched to a gene. As DNA, the CDR3 is TGTGCCAGCAGCTTAAGCGGCAGGGGGTCTTTCTCTGGAAACACCATATATTTT. Translation: CASSLSGRGSFSGNTIYF.

Many counts were recorded for this clonotype. The V gene is TRBV28, the J gene TRBJ2-5; D might be TRBD1 or TRBD2, each matching 5 bases. The CDR3 is made up of 13 amino acids. Germline-derived CDR1 and CDR2 are MDHEN and SYDVKM. V lost 7 bases, J lost 0 bases, and 9 bases lay in between. Here the CDR3 DNA reads TGTGCCAGCACCGGGACGGACCAAGAGACCCAGTACTTC. Protein: CASTGTDQETQYF.